This T cell receptor (beta chain) was recovered during a study of blood T cells in healthy people across ages. A second PCR, run for about 6 to 11 cycles, used a sample-barcoded 5' primer plus a J-beta primer mix. One entry per CDR3 protein, called by TCRdb with MiXCR from the 5' RACE reads. The table includes some 1,000,000 distinct CDR3 sequences, less than 25% detected once. All donors came from Russia, were Caucasian and healthy, and spanned ages 6 to 90. Regarding the study as a whole: Researchers deemed the diversity estimates from one million T cells underestimates.

This CDR3 is built from 16 residues. Germline V gives CDR1 SGHTA, CDR2 FQGTGA. V was pared by 5 bases and J by 0 bases, with 14 bases between. As regards this clonotype: Its specificity is unknown.

This sample also appeared in a second study, on T cells of mothers and their children. That work contributes: In each mother, TCR beta CDR3 reads exceeded 8.5 million; in each child, they numbered approximately 3 million. The study found slightly higher but non-significant overlap in related versus unrelated mother-child pairs.

The clonotype comes from a girl aged 2 to 9 in good health. The sample was blood. The chain recombines TRBV7-3 with TRBJ2-1; no clear D gene. The CDR3 DNA is TGTGCCAGCAGCCTATTAGTTGGTTTCTCCTACAATGAGCAGTTCTTC. The encoded protein is CASSLLVGFSYNEQFF. The full variable domain, its missing parts supplied by reference TRBV7-3 and TRBJ2-1, is GAGVSQTPSNKVTEKGKYVELRCDPISGHTALYWYRQSLGQGPEFLIYFQGTGAADDSGLPNDRFFAVRPEGSVSTLKIQRTERGDSAVYLCASSLLVGFSYNEQFFGPGTRLTVL.